This TCR beta chain was retrieved from a study of blood T cell repertoires in COVID-19. CDR1 and CDR2 (germline): MNHEY, SVGAGI. Trimming stripped 2 bases from V and 3 bases from J, with 11 bases between. The CDR3 runs to 14 residues. In the authors' methods: Reference gene primer amplification in the assay estimated nucleated cell counts. TCRdb keeps only in-frame clones here, not all; method: immunoSEQ multiplex PCR. The DNA was the basis for D and trimming; V, J and clone size are from that table. The repertoire has under 130,000 clones, roughly 80% of them found once; the top ten carry roughly 14%.

The sample comprised peripheral blood. The V gene is TRBV6-5, the J gene TRBJ2-7; perhaps TRBD2 as D (6 bases). The sequence was obtained from a woman of 80 years or more with acute or convalescent COVID-19. CDR3 nucleotides: TGTGCCAGCAGTTACGGGACTCTTGGCTACGAGCAGTACTTC. Residues: CASSYGTLGYEQYF.